Listed here are 7 T cell receptor beta chains from one sample, sequenced in a study of blood T cell repertoires in COVID-19. This table comes from immunoSEQ multiplex PCR, and its TCRdb copy is limited to in-frame clones, with some not included. Altogether some 70,000 clones are present, roughly 80% being singletons, with the ten largest covering less than 2%. The sequenced sample consisted of peripheral blood. These receptors were obtained from a woman aged 55-75 years with acute or convalescent COVID-19.

The gene calls are TRBV27 and TRBJ1-5; 7 positions agree with TRBD1. This CDR3 spans 16 amino acids. V lost 5 bases, J lost 11 bases, and 18 bases stayed unmatched. CDR1 is MNHEY, CDR2 SMNVEV, per germline (reference sequence). The chain's CDR3 is CASSPGGQSSGWSQHF. The DNA for the CDR3 is TGTGCCAGCAGTCCTGGGGGACAGTCTTCAGGTTGGTCCCAGCATTTT.

Only one count was recorded for this clone. This rearrangement joins TRBV3-1 (or the pseudogene TRBV3-2) to TRBJ2-7; the match to TRBD1 covers 8 bases. The ends lost 5 bases at V and 1 base at J; junction bases unmatched: 4. Germline V gives CDR1 LGHDT, CDR2 YNNKEL (reference sequence). The CDR3 runs to 14 residues. The CDR3 reads CASSMDRASYEQYF. The CDR3 coding sequence is TGTGCCAGCAGCATGGACAGGGCGTCCTACGAGCAGTACTTC.

The V and J genes are TRBV9 and TRBJ1-1; D perhaps matches TRBD1 (6 bases). V lost 3 bases, J lost 3 bases, and 9 bases lay in between. Looked up from germline, CDR1 is SGDLS and CDR2 is YYNGEE. The CDR3 covers 13 residues. The CDR3 reads CASSARTDTEAFF. In DNA, the CDR3 is TGTGCCAGCAGCGCCCGGACAGACACTGAAGCTTTCTTT.

This clone was seen more than once but under ten times. V usage is TRBV5-4 and J usage is TRBJ1-1, with 8 bases aligning to TRBD1. The ends lost 0 bases at V and 5 bases at J; junction bases unmatched: 9. Per the germline V gene, CDR1 is SGHNT and CDR2 is YYREEE (reference sequence). CDR3 length: 16 residues. The CDR3 loop reads CASSLGAGGAGTEAFF. CDR3 nucleotide sequence: TGTGCCAGCAGCTTGGGGGCAGGGGGCGCAGGGACTGAAGCTTTCTTT.

This chain joins TRBV6-2 or TRBV6-3 and TRBJ2-1, with 9 positions matching TRBD2. Germline V CDR1 and CDR2: MNHEY, SVGEGT. V gave up 5 bases and J gave up 7 bases; unmatched junction bases: 6. The CDR3 covers 14 residues. The CDR3, as DNA: TGTGCCAGCAGTGGGACTAGCAGGGAAAATGAGCAGTTCTTC. Protein: CASSGTSRENEQFF.

The chain couples TRBV30 to TRBJ2-7; D unclear. The CDR3 sequence is 16 residues long. Germline CDR1 is GTSNPN and CDR2 is SVGIG (reference sequence). Trimming pared 3 bases from V and 2 bases from J, leaving 20 bases between. The CDR3 is CAWRSGRIRDTYEQYF. For the CDR3, the DNA is TGTGCCTGGAGGTCCGGAAGAATTCGTGACACCTACGAGCAGTACTTC.

CDR3 DNA: TGTGCCAGCAGCCTCAGGACAGGATCTAACTATGGCTACACCTTC. It is translated as CASSLRTGSNYGYTF. J is TRBJ1-2 and V is TRBV3-1 (or the pseudogene TRBV3-2), with 7 nucleotides matching TRBD1. CDR1 and CDR2 (germline): LGHDT, YNNKEL (reference sequence). J was trimmed by 0 bases and V by 4 bases; bases with no gene match: 5. This CDR3 has 15 residues.